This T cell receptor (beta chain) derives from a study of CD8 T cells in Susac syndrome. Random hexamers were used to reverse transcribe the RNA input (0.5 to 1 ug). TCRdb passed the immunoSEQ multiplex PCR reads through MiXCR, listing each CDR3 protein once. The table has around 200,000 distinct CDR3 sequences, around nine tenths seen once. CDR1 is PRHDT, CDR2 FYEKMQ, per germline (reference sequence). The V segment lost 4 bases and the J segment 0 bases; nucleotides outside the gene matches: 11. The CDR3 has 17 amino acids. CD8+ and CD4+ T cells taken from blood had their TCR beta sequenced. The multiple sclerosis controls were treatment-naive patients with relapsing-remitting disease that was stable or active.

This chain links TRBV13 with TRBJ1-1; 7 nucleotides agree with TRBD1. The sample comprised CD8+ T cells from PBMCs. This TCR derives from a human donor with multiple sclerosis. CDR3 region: CASSSRDSKNMNTEAFF. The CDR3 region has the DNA TGTGCCAGCAGCTCTCGGGACAGCAAAAACATGAACACTGAAGCTTTCTTT.